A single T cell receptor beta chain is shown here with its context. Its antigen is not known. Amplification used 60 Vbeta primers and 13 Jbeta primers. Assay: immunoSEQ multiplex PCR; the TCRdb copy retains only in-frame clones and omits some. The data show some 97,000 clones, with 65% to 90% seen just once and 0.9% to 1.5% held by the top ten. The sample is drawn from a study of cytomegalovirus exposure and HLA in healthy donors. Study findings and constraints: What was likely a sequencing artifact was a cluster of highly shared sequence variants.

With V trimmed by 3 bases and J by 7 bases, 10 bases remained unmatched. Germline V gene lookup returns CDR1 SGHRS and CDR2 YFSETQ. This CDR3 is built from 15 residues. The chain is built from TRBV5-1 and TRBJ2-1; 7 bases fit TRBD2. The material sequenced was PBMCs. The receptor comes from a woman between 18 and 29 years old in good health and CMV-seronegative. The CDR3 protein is CASSWEGGHPNEQFF. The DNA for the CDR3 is TGCGCCAGCAGCTGGGAGGGTGGCCACCCAAATGAGCAGTTCTTC. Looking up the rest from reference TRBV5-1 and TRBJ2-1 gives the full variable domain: KAGVTQTPRYLIKTRGQQVTLSCSPISGHRSVSWYQQTPGQGLQFLFEYFSETQRNKGNFPGRFSGRQFSNSRSEMNVSTLELGDSALYLCASSWEGGHPNEQFFGPGTRLTVL.